Following are 20 T cell receptor beta chains from one sample sequenced in a study of regulatory T cells in long-lasting Graves disease. The time point here: persistent/refractory GD, antithyroid drugs over 5 years with positive TRAb. Making the TCR library involved RNA that had been extracted from PBMCs. Combining iRepertoire HTBI primers with Arm-PCR of CDR3 regions, the authors built TCR beta libraries. MiXCR, run by TCRdb on the multiplex PCR reads, gives a single entry per CDR3 protein. Counted here are 700,000 or so distinct CDR3 sequences, about 32% occurring once; the ten biggest clones make up roughly 41%. The specimen was peripheral blood mononuclear cells (PBMCs), collected when the disease was refractory, from a patient treated with antithyroid drugs. The receptors were gathered from a female donor with Graves disease.

This clonotype has just a few counts. This sequence joins TRBV29-1 and TRBJ1-1, with D uncertain. V was clipped by 3 bases and J by 7 bases, with 15 bases between them. Germline values: CDR1 SQVTM, CDR2 ANQGSEA. The CDR3 is made up of 13 amino acids. CDR3 in DNA: TGCAGCGTTGATAATCCGTTCCGCCTTGAAGCTTTCTTT. It translates to CSVDNPFRLEAFF.

The rearrangement joins TRBV6-1 to TRBJ1-5, with TRBD1 as a possible D gene (5 bases). Trimming left V 5 bases short and J 4 bases short, with 15 bases between. The CDR3 extends over 15 amino acids. Germline values: CDR1 MNHNS, CDR2 SASEGT. The DNA for the CDR3 is TGTGCCAGCAGTCGTTCCGGGACGGGAAATCAGCCCCAGCATTTT. Its translation: CASSRSGTGNQPQHF.

The chain has TRBV15 and TRBJ1-4; 7 bases align to TRBD1. J was trimmed by 9 bases and V by 1 base; bases with no gene match: 11. Germline V gene data show CDR1 as LNHNV and CDR2 as YYDKDF (reference sequence). CDR3 length equals 16 residues. CDR3 DNA sequence: TGTGCCACCAGCAGAGGATTACAGGGGCCTCGACAAAAACTGTTTTTT. As protein: CATSRGLQGPRQKLFF.

This clonotype was observed many times. This rearrangement joins TRBV28 to TRBJ1-6, with D unresolved. V was cut by 4 bases and J by 4 bases, with 8 bases left in between. The CDR3 is 14 residues long. Per germline, CDR1 MDHEN and CDR2 SYDVKM. The CDR3 DNA sequence: TGTGCCAGCAGTTACTTAGGGTATAATTCACCCCTCCACTTT. It specifies CASSYLGYNSPLHF.

This clonotype was observed at least ten times. This chain uses TRBV28 with TRBJ1-1, with unresolved D. The CDR3 is made up of 15 amino acids. In germline, CDR1 is MDHEN, CDR2 SYDVKM. V lost 6 bases to trimming and J lost 1 base, with 15 bases between them. As DNA, the CDR3 is TGTGCCAGCAGACTACGACCCAGCCCGAACACTGAAGCTTTCTTT. Translation gives CASRLRPSPNTEAFF. Together with reference TRBV28 and TRBJ1-1, the CDR3 gives the full variable domain: DVKVTQSSRYLVKRTGEKVFLECVQDMDHENMFWYRQDPGLGLRLIYFSYDVKMKEKGDIPEGYSVSREKKERFSLILESASTNQTSMYLCASRLRPSPNTEAFFGQGTRLTVV.

This clonotype has ten or more counts. The chain uses TRBV2 and TRBJ2-5, with TRBD2 identical over 9 bases. The V and J ends lost 8 bases and 5 bases, in that order; junction bases with no gene match: 9. The CDR3 covers 14 residues. Germline V gives CDR1 SNHLY, CDR2 FYNNEI. In nucleotides, the CDR3 is TGTGCCAGCTCTAGCGGGATGGAAGCGGAGACCCAGTACTTC. Protein sequence: CASSSGMEAETQYF.

The CDR3 bases are TGTGCCAGCAGACCTGTCCGGGACAGGGGTTACGAGCAGTACTTC. This sequence encodes CASRPVRDRGYEQYF. The chain couples TRBV12-3 or TRBV12-4 to TRBJ2-7; 10 bases align to TRBD1. This CDR3 contains 15 residues. The trim removed 6 bases at V and 4 bases at J, leaving 9 bases unmatched.

This rearrangement joins TRBV25-1 to TRBJ1-1; D uncertain. This CDR3 is built from 14 residues. Germline CDR1 and CDR2: MGHDK and SYGVNS. Trimming removed 7 bases at V and 11 bases at J, with 23 bases between. CDR3 in DNA: TGTGCCAGCACTCTCGCGCGAGTTTGGGCGGCGGCTTTCTTT. It yields the protein CASTLARVWAAAFF.

This clonotype was counted once. CDR3 DNA: TGTGCCAGCAGTCCCCTGGGGGGCGGGGGGGAGCTGTTTTTT. This translates into CASSPLGGGGELFF. The rearrangement uses TRBV27 and TRBJ2-2; D could derive from TRBD1 or TRBD2 (6 bases each). Trimming left V 5 bases short and J 8 bases short, with 15 bases between. The CDR3 length is 14 residues. Germline assignment: CDR1 MNHEY and CDR2 SMNVEV (reference sequence).

V is TRBV6-2 or TRBV6-3 and J is TRBJ2-7, with 8 bases that match TRBD1. Germline V CDR1 and CDR2: MNHEY, SVGEGT. This CDR3 is 15 amino acids long. V was pared by 6 bases and J by 0 bases, with 7 bases of the junction left unmatched. CDR3 amino acids: CASRQWDRYSYEQYF. In nucleotides, the CDR3 is TGTGCCAGCAGGCAATGGGACAGGTACTCCTACGAGCAGTACTTC.

The V gene is TRBV27, the J gene TRBJ2-7; 7 bases line up with TRBD2. Germline trimming cut 6 bases from V and 5 bases from J; bases unmatched to any gene: 16. Germline assignment: CDR1 MNHEY and CDR2 SMNVEV (reference sequence). CDR3 length equals 16 residues. CDR3 protein: CASSGSSGCPPDEQYF. The CDR3 DNA follows: TGTGCCAGCAGCGGTAGTAGCGGGTGTCCCCCCGACGAGCAGTACTTC.

This rearrangement joins TRBV12-3 or TRBV12-4 to TRBJ2-7, with 10 bases lining up with TRBD1. V was pared by 6 bases and J by 1 base, with 6 bases of the junction left unmatched. This CDR3 region has 15 residues. CDR3 amino acids: CASSPTDRGSYEQYF. The CDR3 nucleotides are TGTGCCAGCAGCCCCACGGACAGGGGGTCCTACGAGCAGTACTTC.

The V call is TRBV7-9, the J call TRBJ1-5, with D maybe TRBD1 (6 bases). Deletions cut 1 base from V and 7 bases from J, with 11 bases between. There are 14 residues in the CDR3. Germline loops: CDR1 SEHNR, CDR2 FQNEAQ (reference sequence). CDR3 sequence: CASSLGTGWQPQHF. CDR3 DNA sequence: TGTGCCAGCAGCTTAGGAACAGGGTGGCAGCCCCAGCATTTT. Full variable domain (missing parts from reference TRBV7-9 and TRBJ1-5): DTGVSQNPRHKITKRGQNVTFRCDPISEHNRLYWYRQTLGQGPEFLTYFQNEAQLEKSRLLSDRFSAERPKGSFSTLEIQRTEQGDSAMYLCASSLGTGWQPQHFGDGTRLSIL.

This clonotype was observed a handful of times. The chain combines TRBV11-2 with TRBJ2-4; the match to TRBD2 covers 11 bases. After removal of 4 bases from V and 8 bases from J, the junction contained 7 bases not matched to a gene. Germline CDR1 SGHAT, CDR2 FQNNGV. The CDR3 spans 15 residues. The CDR3 sequence: CASSSLTSGTYIQYF. For the CDR3, the DNA is TGTGCCAGCAGCTCACTGACTAGCGGGACTTACATTCAGTACTTC.

This rearrangement joins TRBV18 to TRBJ1-4; D possibly corresponds to TRBD1 (5 bases). The CDR3 loop spans 18 amino acids. Germline loops: CDR1 KGHSH, CDR2 LQKENI. V lost 2 bases and J lost 5, with 21 bases in between. CDR3 bases: TGTGCCAGCTCACCAAAGGGGCCGACGCACTCCGAAAATGAAAAACTGTTTTTT. Protein product: CASSPKGPTHSENEKLFF.

This clonotype was counted between two and nine times. This chain connects TRBV6-2 or TRBV6-3 to TRBJ1-1; 12 positions match TRBD1. Germline V CDR1 and CDR2: MNHEY, SVGEGT. CDR3 length: 17 amino acids. V trimming: 4 bases; J trimming: 1 base; junction bases outside the gene matches: 7. The CDR3 DNA sequence: TGTGCCAGCAGTTCCCGGGACAGGGGGCGAAGGAACACTGAAGCTTTCTTT. This gives the protein CASSSRDRGRRNTEAFF.

This clonotype was seen repeatedly, ten times or more. The rearrangement uses TRBV6-1 and TRBJ1-2, with D tentatively TRBD1 (6 bases). CDR3 length: 15 residues. Looked up from germline, CDR1 is MNHNS and CDR2 is SASEGT. Trimming removed 4 bases from V and 6 bases from J, with 18 bases in between. CDR3 nucleotide sequence: TGTGCCAGCAGTGCCTTCCCGAACAGGGACGATGGCTACACCTTC. Translation: CASSAFPNRDDGYTF.

This clonotype has a single count. The chain joins TRBV28 to TRBJ1-1; the match to TRBD1 covers 11 bases. CDR3 length: 18 amino acids. V shed 6 bases, J shed 4 bases, and the junction held 16 bases outside the gene matches. Germline CDR1 is MDHEN and CDR2 is SYDVKM. CDR3 sequence (DNA): TGTGCCAGCAGGGAATTACCCGGGACAGGGGGAGGCGGCACTGAAGCTTTCTTT. As protein: CASRELPGTGGGGTEAFF.

The V call is TRBV12-3 or TRBV12-4, the J call TRBJ1-3; no clear D. The CDR3 is 16 amino acids. Trimming took 7 bases from V and 0 from J, leaving 16 bases between them. The DNA of the CDR3 is TGTGCCAGCACCACGACCCGCCGGCCCTCTGGAAACACCATATATTTT. It translates to CASTTTRRPSGNTIYF.

The chain is built from TRBV19 and TRBJ1-5; TRBD1 agrees at 10 bases. The J segment lost 5 bases and the V segment lost 4 bases, leaving 11 bases of the junction unmatched. Germline-derived CDR1 and CDR2 are LNHDA and SQIVND (reference sequence). This CDR3 spans 17 amino acids. CDR3 in amino acids: CASSSDRDRGGDQPQHF. DNA of the CDR3: TGTGCCAGTAGTAGCGACCGGGACAGGGGCGGCGATCAGCCCCAGCATTTT. Complete variable domain (other parts from reference TRBV19 and TRBJ1-5): DGGITQSPKYLFRKEGQNVTLSCEQNLNHDAMYWYRQDPGQGLRLIYYSQIVNDFQKGDIAEGYSVSREKKESFPLTVTSAQKNPTAFYLCASSSDRDRGGDQPQHFGDGTRLSIL.